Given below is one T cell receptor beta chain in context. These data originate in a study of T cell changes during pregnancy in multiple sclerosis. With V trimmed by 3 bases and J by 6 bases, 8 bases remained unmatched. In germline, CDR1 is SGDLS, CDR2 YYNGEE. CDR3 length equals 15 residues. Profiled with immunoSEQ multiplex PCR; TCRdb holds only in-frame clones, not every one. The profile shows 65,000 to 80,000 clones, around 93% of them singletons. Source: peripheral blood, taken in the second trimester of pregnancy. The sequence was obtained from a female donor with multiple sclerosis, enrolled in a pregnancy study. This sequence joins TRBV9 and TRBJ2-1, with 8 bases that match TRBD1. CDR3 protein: CASSERQGRINEQFF. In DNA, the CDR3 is TGTGCCAGCAGCGAGCGACAGGGGAGGATCAATGAGCAGTTCTTC.